These T cell receptor beta chains were read from a single sample in a study of blood T cells in healthy people across ages. TCRdb reprocessed the 5' RACE reads with MiXCR, giving one entry per CDR3 protein. The sample lists about 800,000 distinct CDR3 sequences, roughly 25% seen once, with 3.7% in the top ten. These data also formed part of another study, on T cells of mothers and their children.

Source material: blood. These receptor sequences come from a boy younger than 18 in good health. Each CDR3 is given with its conserved first and last residue. A D gene is named only where the DNA matches it firmly. The size entry is marked missing in some rows and otherwise reads once, few, many or a size class.

TRBV15	18	few	TRBD1	TRBJ1-4	TGTGCCACCAGCAGGCCGGTCGGGGACAGGGCCGCCAATGAAAAACTGTTTTTT	CATSRPVGDRAANEKLFF
TRBV7-8	15	NA	NA	TRBJ2-5	TGTGCCAGCAGCTTAGGGAGGGAGCCTCAAGAGACCCAGTACTTC	CASSLGREPQETQYF
TRBV7-8	16	NA	NA	TRBJ2-7	TGTGCCAGCAGCTTATTGCCAGGACTCTTCTCCTACGAGCAGTACTTC	CASSLLPGLFSYEQYF
TRBV6-6	15	few	TRBD1	TRBJ1-5	TGTGCCAGCAGTTTCGGACAGGGCTTGACTCAGCCCCAGCATTTT	CASSFGQGLTQPQHF
TRBV29-1	12	NA	NA	TRBJ2-5	TGCAGCGTTGAATACAGCCAAGAGACCCAGTACTTC	CSVEYSQETQYF
TRBV7-9	16	NA	NA	TRBJ2-5	TGTGCCAGCAGCTTAGAATGGTTAACGGGGGCTGAGACCCAGTACTTC	CASSLEWLTGAETQYF
TRBV15	16	NA	NA	TRBJ1-5	TGTGCCACCGGACCACCTCGGACGCCCGGCCATCAGCCCCAGCATTTT	CATGPPRTPGHQPQHF
TRBV28	12	NA	NA	TRBJ2-5	TGTGCCAGCAGTTTTAACTTGGAGACCCAGTACTTC	CASSFNLETQYF
TRBV29-1	14	NA	NA	TRBJ1-1	TGCAGCGTTGTGTTGAGGGGTTTGTACACTGAAGCTTTCTTT	CSVVLRGLYTEAFF
TRBV4-1	18	NA	NA	TRBJ2-6	TGCGCCAGCAGCCAAGAAGGCGGGGCGGACTCTGGGGCCAACGTCCTGACTTTC	CASSQEGGADSGANVLTF
TRBV2	12	NA	NA	TRBJ2-3	TGTGCCAGCGCGGGCCTAACAGATACGCAGTATTTT	CASAGLTDTQYF
TRBV29-1	13	NA	NA	TRBJ1-2	TGCAGCGTTGTTCCTGACCCAGGCTATGGCTACACCTTC	CSVVPDPGYGYTF
TRBV14	14	few	NA	TRBJ2-1	TGTGCCAGCAGCCAAGATCTGACACCCAATGAGCAGTTCTTC	CASSQDLTPNEQFF
TRBV9	15	few	TRBD2	TRBJ2-3	TGTGCCAGCAGCGTTGCCGGGGGGGGCCAGTATACGCAGTATTTT	CASSVAGGGQYTQYF
TRBV6-1	16	few	NA	TRBJ1-3	TGTGCCAGCAGTGAAGGGGGGGCGCAAGGTGGAAACACCATATATTTT	CASSEGGAQGGNTIYF
TRBV11-2	17	few	TRBD1	TRBJ2-3	TGTGCCAGCAGCTTAGCCGGGACAGGGGTAGGGACAGATACGCAGTATTTT	CASSLAGTGVGTDTQYF
TRBV20-1	12	NA	NA	TRBJ2-7	TGCAGTGCTAATAGACGGTACTACGAGCAGTACTTC	CSANRRYYEQYF
TRBV29-1	14	NA	NA	TRBJ1-4	TGCAGCGTAACTGCAGGTTTCACTAATGAAAAACTGTTTTTT	CSVTAGFTNEKLFF
TRBV2	16	few	NA	TRBJ2-5	TGTGCCAGCAGTGTTAACAGGGCGTCCCCCTCAGAGACCCAGTACTTC	CASSVNRASPSETQYF
TRBV28	12	few	NA	TRBJ2-5	TGTGCCAGCGTCTCCCGAAGGGAGACCCAGTACTTC	CASVSRRETQYF
TRBV21-1	15	few	NA	TRBJ2-7	TGTGCCAGCAGCAAACTCGACAGGGGTGGACTCGAGCAGTACTTC	CASSKLDRGGLEQYF
TRBV18	18	few	NA	TRBJ2-3	TGTGCCAGCTCACCACCGTCCCCAACAACAGGACGGACAGATACGCAGTATTTT	CASSPPSPTTGRTDTQYF
TRBV6-6	16	few	NA	TRBJ2-5	TGTGCCAGCAGTTACATGGGGAACCTTTACCAAGAGACTCAGTACTTC	CASSYMGNLYQETQYF
TRBV4-3	20	NA	TRBD1	TRBJ2-1	TGCGCCAGCAGCCAGCAGGCGGACAGGGATTTTTGGAGCGGCTACAATGAGCAGTTCTTC	CASSQQADRDFWSGYNEQFF
TRBV15	18	few	TRBD2	TRBJ2-1	TGTGCCACCAGCAGAGGGGCTAGCGGGAGGGCCCCGATAAATGAGCAGTTCTTC	CATSRGASGRAPINEQFF
TRBV5-5	12	few	NA	TRBJ1-1	TGTGCCAGCAGCTTGCCCCCGCTTGAAGCTTTCTTT	CASSLPPLEAFF
TRBV20-1	15	NA	TRBD1	TRBJ2-1	TGCAGTGCTAGAGTCCACGGACAGGGGTACAATGAGCAGTTCTTC	CSARVHGQGYNEQFF
TRBV14	14	NA	NA	TRBJ1-3	TGTGCCAGCAGCCGACTGTCCTCTGGAAACACCATATATTTT	CASSRLSSGNTIYF
TRBV11-1	16	few	TRBD2	TRBJ2-1	TGTGCCAGCAGCTTAGTACCTAGCGGGGCCTACAATGAGCAGTTCTTC	CASSLVPSGAYNEQFF
TRBV6-1	11	NA	TRBD1	TRBJ2-5	TGTGCCAGCAGTGTTGGGACAGGGCAGTACTTC	CASSVGTGQYF
TRBV20-1	13	few	NA	TRBJ2-3	TGCAGTGCTAGAGGCGCGACTGTGGATACGCAGTATTTT	CSARGATVDTQYF
TRBV29-1	12	few	NA	TRBJ2-5	TGCAGCGTTATCGGAGGAATCGAGACCCAGTACTTC	CSVIGGIETQYF
TRBV10-3	13	few	TRBD1	TRBJ2-5	TGTGCCATCAGCGCCGACAGGGGAGAGACCCAGTACTTC	CAISADRGETQYF
TRBV6-1	14	NA	NA	TRBJ1-1	TGTGCCAGCGTTCCCCGACCGCAGAACACTGAAGCTTTCTTT	CASVPRPQNTEAFF
TRBV9	15	NA	TRBD1	TRBJ1-4	TGTGCCAGCAGCCCATTACAGGGGAAAGGTGAAAAACTGTTTTTT	CASSPLQGKGEKLFF
TRBV20-1	13	NA	NA	TRBJ2-3	TGCAGTGCTAGAGGGCTCAGCGCAGATACGCAGTATTTT	CSARGLSADTQYF
TRBV20-1	16	NA	TRBD1	TRBJ2-5	TGCAGTGCTGGATACCGGGACAGGGGGCATCCGGGGGAGCAGTACTTC	CSAGYRDRGHPGEQYF
TRBV5-8	14	NA	NA	TRBJ1-1	TGTGCCAGCTCCGGGGGACACGGGAACACTGAAGCTTTCTTT	CASSGGHGNTEAFF
TRBV6-5	15	few	NA	TRBJ2-2	TGTGCCAGCAGAAGGGGGGGGGCGAACACCGGGGAGCTGTTTTTT	CASRRGGANTGELFF
TRBV7-2	17	NA	TRBD1	TRBJ1-5	TGTGCCAGCAGCGTCCCCAGGGGGACCACGGAAAATCAGCCCCAGCATTTT	CASSVPRGTTENQPQHF
TRBV15	13	NA	NA	TRBJ2-7	TGTGCCACCAGCAGAGTGGACTCCTACGAGCAGTACTTC	CATSRVDSYEQYF
TRBV6-2/TRBV6-3	14	NA	TRBD1	TRBJ2-1	TGTGCCAGCAATGAAGGGGGCATAAGGAATGAGCAGTTCTTC	CASNEGGIRNEQFF
TRBV9	16	few	NA	TRBJ2-1	TGTGCCAGCAGCCCTTTTCCGGTGCCAGGCGAGAATGAGCAGTTCTTC	CASSPFPVPGENEQFF
TRBV12-3/TRBV12-4	15	NA	TRBD1	TRBJ1-1	TGTGCCAGCAGTCGACAGGGGAATACGAACACTGAAGCTTTCTTT	CASSRQGNTNTEAFF
TRBV3-1	16	NA	TRBD2	TRBJ2-5	TGTGCCAGCAGCAAAAAGAGCCTAGCGGTAAAGGAGACCCAGTACTTC	CASSKKSLAVKETQYF
TRBV12-3/TRBV12-4	12	NA	NA	TRBJ2-3	TGTGCCAGCAGTTTGTGGGGTGATACGGAGTATTTT	CASSLWGDTEYF
TRBV4-3	16	NA	NA	TRBJ2-3	TGCGCCAGCAGCCAAGGGACAGTTAGTAGCACAGATACGCAGTATTTT	CASSQGTVSSTDTQYF
TRBV27	12	few	NA	TRBJ2-1	TGTGCCAGCAGCCATCACTGCTTTTGGCAGTTCTTC	CASSHHCFWQFF
TRBV7-2	13	NA	NA	TRBJ2-5	TGTGCCAGCACCCCTAGTGGACAGTTAAGGAAGTACTTC	CASTPSGQLRKYF
TRBV5-1	14	few	NA	TRBJ2-5	TGCGCCAGCAGCTTGGAACAGGCAGGGGAGACCCAGTACTTC	CASSLEQAGETQYF
TRBV27	15	NA	NA	TRBJ2-5	TGTGCCAGCAGTGACCTCTCGGAGGGGTCACGAGCCCAGTACTTC	CASSDLSEGSRAQYF
TRBV5-1	14	NA	NA	TRBJ1-1	TGCGCCAGCAGCTTGGAAGCAGGGCGCACTGAAGCTTTCTTT	CASSLEAGRTEAFF
TRBV29-1	13	NA	NA	TRBJ2-3	TGCAGCGTTCTGGAAACGACAGCAGATACGCAGTATTTT	CSVLETTADTQYF
TRBV18	13	few	NA	TRBJ2-7	TGTGCCAGCTCACCGACTTCGGTGGACGAGCAGTACTTC	CASSPTSVDEQYF
TRBV28	16	NA	NA	TRBJ2-5	TGTGCCAGCAACTACCGGGGCCTCAATTCCCAAGAGACCCAGTACTTC	CASNYRGLNSQETQYF
TRBV6-2/TRBV6-3	17	few	TRBD2	TRBJ2-5	TGTGCCAGCAGTTACCCTACTAGCGGGAGAAGGGAAGAGACCCAGTACTTC	CASSYPTSGRREETQYF
TRBV20-1	12	NA	NA	TRBJ2-7	TGCAGTGCTAGAATGCAGGGCTACGAGCAGTACTTC	CSARMQGYEQYF
TRBV7-2	16	NA	TRBD1	TRBJ2-4	TGTGCCAGCAGCGGGGGGGACAGGGGAGCGAAAAACATTCAGTACTTC	CASSGGDRGAKNIQYF